These 7 T cell receptor beta chains share one sample of origin, sequenced in a study of blood T cell repertoires in COVID-19. The method was immunoSEQ multiplex PCR; TCRdb's version includes in-frame clones alone and lacks a portion of them. This table has under 250,000 clones, approximately 85% appearing once. Material: peripheral blood. The receptor source for this set is a woman aged 50 to 60 with active or convalescent COVID-19.

The V call is TRBV4-1, the J call TRBJ2-3; 14 bases fit TRBD2. Trimming took 6 bases from V and 3 from J; bases not matched to a gene: 8. CDR1 MGHRA and CDR2 YSYEKL come from the germline V gene. This CDR3 has 17 amino acids. Written as DNA, the CDR3 is TGCGCCAGCAGTCCGAGAAGGACTAGCGGGGGGACAGATACGCAGTATTTT. It translates to CASSPRRTSGGTDTQYF.

The chain joins TRBV5-5 to TRBJ1-1; D is uncertain. CDR1 and CDR2 from the germline V gene are SGHKS and YYEKEE (reference sequence). The CDR3 covers 16 residues. Trimming shortened V by 1 base and J by 2 bases, and 15 bases separated the two germline ends. CDR3 sequence reads: CASSLRAGGDNTEAFF. The CDR3 DNA follows: TGTGCCAGCAGCTTGCGGGCGGGTGGGGATAACACTGAAGCTTTCTTT. The complete variable domain, with remaining parts taken from reference TRBV5-5 and TRBJ1-1, reads DAGVTQSPTHLIKTRGQQVTLRCSPISGHKSVSWYQQVLGQGPQFIFQYYEKEERGRGNFPDRFSARQFPNYSSELNVNALLLGDSALYLCASSLRAGGDNTEAFFGQGTRLTVV.

The gene calls are TRBV5-8 and TRBJ2-1, with D possibly being TRBD1 (6 bases). V was pared by 8 bases and J by 10 bases, with 22 bases between. The CDR3 has 14 residues. CDR1 and CDR2 from the germline V gene are SGHTS and YDEGEE. CDR3 DNA sequence: TGTGCCAGTCGCTGGAAGACAGGTAATGGGGAGCAGTTCTTC. Its translation is CASRWKTGNGEQFF.

The table lists this clone with a few counts. The chain has TRBV25-1 and TRBJ2-5, with TRBD2 as a possible D gene (6 bases). The germline V and J ends were trimmed by 5 bases and 0 bases, with 13 bases remaining between them. The germline V gene has CDR1 MGHDK and CDR2 SYGVNS. The CDR3 covers 15 residues. This chain's CDR3 is CASSFLRGYQETQYF. The CDR3 nucleotides read TGTGCCAGCAGTTTTTTGCGGGGATACCAAGAGACCCAGTACTTC. Full variable domain (outside the CDR3, taken from reference TRBV25-1 and TRBJ2-5): EADIYQTPRYLVIGTGKKITLECSQTMGHDKMYWYQQDPGMELHLIHYSYGVNSTEKGDLSSESTVSRIRTEHFPLTLESARPSHTSQYLCASSFLRGYQETQYFGPGTRLLVL.

The chain uses TRBV19 and TRBJ2-2; maybe TRBD1 (7 bases). Per the germline V gene, CDR1 is LNHDA and CDR2 is SQIVND (reference sequence). V was trimmed by 6 bases and J by 6 bases, leaving 11 bases between them. The CDR3 runs 13 residues. The CDR3, as DNA: TGTGCCAGTAGGTTCAGGGGGGCCGGGGAGCTGTTTTTT. Protein: CASRFRGAGELFF.

The V call is TRBV9, the J call TRBJ2-5, with 10 nucleotides matching TRBD2. Per germline, CDR1 SGDLS and CDR2 YYNGEE. The CDR3 loop spans 15 amino acids. The trim removed 4 bases at V and 5 bases at J, leaving 8 bases unmatched. CDR3 protein: CASSPTTSGLETQYF. The CDR3 nucleotides are TGTGCCAGCAGCCCGACGACTAGCGGGCTTGAGACCCAGTACTTC.

This chain connects TRBV3-1 (or the pseudogene TRBV3-2) to TRBJ2-5; perhaps TRBD2 as D (6 bases). The length of the CDR3 is 14 residues. V lost 3 bases, J lost 5 bases, and 13 bases lay in between. Germline CDR1 and CDR2: LGHDT and YNNKEL (reference sequence). The CDR3: CASSHGYGGETQYF. CDR3 bases: TGTGCCAGCAGCCATGGATATGGGGGGGAGACCCAGTACTTC.